A single sample gave rise to the 10 T cell receptor beta chains below, sequenced in a study of cytomegalovirus exposure and HLA in healthy donors. Primers included in the PCR were 60 Vbeta and 13 Jbeta primers. Assay: immunoSEQ multiplex PCR; the TCRdb copy retains only in-frame clones and omits some. The sample includes 93,000 or so clones, approximately 84% seen only once; the top ten take 5.5% to 6.5%. The sequencing input was PBMCs. The receptor source for this set is a young woman in good health and CMV-seropositive.

The chain joins TRBV27 to TRBJ1-2, with 9 bases aligning to TRBD1. CDR3 length: 16 residues. CDR1 is MNHEY and CDR2 is SMNVEV in the germline V gene (reference sequence). V shed 5 bases and J 5 bases; nucleotides not matched to a gene: 12. The CDR3 here is CASSPTRGQGAYGYTF. In DNA form, the CDR3 reads TGTGCCAGCAGTCCGACCCGGGGACAGGGCGCATATGGCTACACCTTC.

The chain is built from TRBV5-4 and TRBJ2-7; tentative D call: TRBD2 (6 bases). Germline-derived CDR1 and CDR2 are SGHNT and YYREEE (reference sequence). Trimming pared 2 bases from V and 6 bases from J, leaving 9 bases between. This CDR3 spans 12 amino acids. The CDR3 sequence: CASSFGSFEQYF. CDR3 DNA sequence: TGTGCCAGCAGCTTCGGGAGTTTCGAGCAGTACTTC.

The chain is built from TRBV29-1 and TRBJ2-1; maybe TRBD2 (5 bases). The germline gives CDR1 SQVTM, CDR2 ANQGSEA. The CDR3 loop spans 16 amino acids. V was clipped by 0 bases and J by 2 bases, with 14 bases between them. The CDR3 nucleotides read TGCAGCGTTGAAGATCCATGGGGAGCAGCCTACAATGAGCAGTTCTTC. It yields the protein CSVEDPWGAAYNEQFF.

This sequence joins TRBV29-1 and TRBJ2-1, with 7 bases fitting TRBD1. CDR3 length: 15 residues. With V trimmed by 5 bases and J by 3 bases, 10 bases remained unmatched. Germline V CDR1 and CDR2: SQVTM, ANQGSEA. The CDR3 nucleotides are TGCAGCGTTCGAGCTTGGGACAGTAGCTACAATGAGCAGTTCTTC. Its protein product is CSVRAWDSSYNEQFF.

The CDR3 reads CASSPGRGSNTGELFF. CDR3 DNA: TGTGCCAGCAGCCCGGGGCGGGGGTCGAACACCGGGGAGCTGTTTTTT. The chain links TRBV7-3 to TRBJ2-2, with TRBD2 matching 7 bases. The J segment lost 0 bases and the V segment lost 5 bases, leaving 6 bases of the junction unmatched. Germline CDR1 and CDR2: SGHTA and FQGTGA. The CDR3 extends over 16 amino acids.

This rearrangement joins TRBV15 to TRBJ2-1; 10 bases are a match to TRBD2. Germline lookup yields CDR1 LNHNV and CDR2 YYDKDF (reference sequence). The J segment lost 12 bases and the V segment lost 0 bases, leaving 14 bases of the junction unmatched. CDR3 size: 17 residues. The CDR3 spells CATSRDLLGLAGVVQFF. The CDR3 bases are TGTGCCACCAGCAGAGATCTACTCGGGCTAGCGGGAGTTGTGCAGTTCTTC.

V and J are TRBV28 and TRBJ2-7, with TRBD1 matching over 7 bases. V gave up 8 bases and J gave up 5 bases; unmatched junction bases: 12. The CDR3 is 14 amino acids. Germline V CDR1 and CDR2: MDHEN, SYDVKM. The CDR3 loop is CASLKTGTANEQYF. CDR3 DNA: TGTGCCAGCTTGAAAACCGGGACAGCAAACGAGCAGTACTTC.

This chain joins TRBV4-1 and TRBJ2-3, with 10 nucleotides matching TRBD1. This CDR3 region has 15 residues. Germline CDR1 is MGHRA and CDR2 is YSYEKL. The trim removed 1 base at V and 5 bases at J, leaving 3 bases unmatched. The CDR3 loop reads CASSQGQGAGDTQYF. In DNA, the CDR3 is TGCGCCAGCAGCCAAGGACAGGGGGCAGGAGATACGCAGTATTTT.

This clone was recorded a few times. V usage is TRBV4-1 and J usage is TRBJ1-6; no firm D call. The germline V gene has CDR1 MGHRA and CDR2 YSYEKL. This CDR3 region has 14 residues. Trimming left V 1 base short and J 5 bases short, with 6 bases between. This CDR3 reads CASSQGLNNSPLHF. CDR3 DNA sequence: TGCGCCAGCAGCCAAGGACTCAATAATTCACCCCTCCACTTT.

The V and J genes are TRBV6-6 and TRBJ1-5; no firm D call. With 4 bases removed from V and 4 bases from J, the gap between germline ends came to 8 bases. CDR1 is MNHNY and CDR2 is SVGAGI in the germline V gene (reference sequence). The CDR3 sequence is 13 residues long. The DNA for the CDR3 is TGTGCCAGCAGTTCAGAGGCTAATCAGCCCCAGCATTTT. Its protein is CASSSEANQPQHF.